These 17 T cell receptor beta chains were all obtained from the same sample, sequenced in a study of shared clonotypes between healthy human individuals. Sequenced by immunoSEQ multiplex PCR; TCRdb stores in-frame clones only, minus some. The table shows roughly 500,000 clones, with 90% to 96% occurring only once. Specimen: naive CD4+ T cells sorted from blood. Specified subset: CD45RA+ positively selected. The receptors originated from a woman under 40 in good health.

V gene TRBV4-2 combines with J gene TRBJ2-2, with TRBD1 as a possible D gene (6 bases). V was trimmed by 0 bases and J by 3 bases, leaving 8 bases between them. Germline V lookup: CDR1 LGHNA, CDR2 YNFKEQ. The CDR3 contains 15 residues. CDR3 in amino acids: CASSQDPGDTGELFF. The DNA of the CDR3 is TGTGCCAGCAGCCAAGATCCAGGGGACACCGGGGAGCTGTTTTTT.

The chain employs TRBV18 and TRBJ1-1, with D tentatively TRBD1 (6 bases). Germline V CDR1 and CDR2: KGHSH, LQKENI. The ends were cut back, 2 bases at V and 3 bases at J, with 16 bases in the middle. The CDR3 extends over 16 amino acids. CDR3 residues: CASSPMGRGGDTEAFF. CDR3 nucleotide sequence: TGTGCCAGCTCACCAATGGGCAGGGGAGGGGACACTGAAGCTTTCTTT.

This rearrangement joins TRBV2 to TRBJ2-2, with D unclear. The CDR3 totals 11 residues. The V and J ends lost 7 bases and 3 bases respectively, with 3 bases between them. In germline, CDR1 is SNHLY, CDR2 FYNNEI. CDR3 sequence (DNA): TGTGCCAGCATATACACCGGGGAGCTGTTTTTT. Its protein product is CASIYTGELFF. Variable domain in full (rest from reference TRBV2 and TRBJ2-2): EPEVTQTPSHQVTQMGQEVILRCVPISNHLYFYWYRQILGQKVEFLVSFYNNEISEKSEIFDDQFSVERPDGSNFTLKIRSTKLEDSAMYFCASIYTGELFFGEGSRLTVL.

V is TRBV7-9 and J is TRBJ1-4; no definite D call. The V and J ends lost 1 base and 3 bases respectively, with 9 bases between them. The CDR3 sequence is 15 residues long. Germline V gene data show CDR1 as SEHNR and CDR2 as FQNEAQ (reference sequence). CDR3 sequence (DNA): TGTGCCAGCAGCTTAGACTCGGGGTCTAATGAAAAACTGTTTTTT. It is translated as CASSLDSGSNEKLFF.

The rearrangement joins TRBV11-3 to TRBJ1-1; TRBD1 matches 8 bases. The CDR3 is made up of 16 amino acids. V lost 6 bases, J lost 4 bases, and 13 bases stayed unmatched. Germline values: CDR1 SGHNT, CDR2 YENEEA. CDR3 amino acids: CASSLSWTGPTTEAFF. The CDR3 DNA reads TGTGCCAGCAGTCTGTCCTGGACAGGGCCGACCACTGAAGCTTTCTTT.

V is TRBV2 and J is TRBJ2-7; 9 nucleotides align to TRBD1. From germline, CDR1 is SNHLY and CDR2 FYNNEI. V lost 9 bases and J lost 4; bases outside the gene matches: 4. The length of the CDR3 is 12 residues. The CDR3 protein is CASLGQGYEQYF. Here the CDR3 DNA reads TGTGCCAGTCTTGGACAGGGGTACGAGCAGTACTTC. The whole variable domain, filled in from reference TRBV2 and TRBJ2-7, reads EPEVTQTPSHQVTQMGQEVILRCVPISNHLYFYWYRQILGQKVEFLVSFYNNEISEKSEIFDDQFSVERPDGSNFTLKIRSTKLEDSAMYFCASLGQGYEQYFGPGTRLTVT.

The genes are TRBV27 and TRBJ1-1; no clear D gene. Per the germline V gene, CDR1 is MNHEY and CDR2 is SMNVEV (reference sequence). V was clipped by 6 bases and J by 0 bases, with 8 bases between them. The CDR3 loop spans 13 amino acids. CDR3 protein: CASRVGMNTEAFF. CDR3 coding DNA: TGTGCCAGCAGGGTTGGTATGAACACTGAAGCTTTCTTT.

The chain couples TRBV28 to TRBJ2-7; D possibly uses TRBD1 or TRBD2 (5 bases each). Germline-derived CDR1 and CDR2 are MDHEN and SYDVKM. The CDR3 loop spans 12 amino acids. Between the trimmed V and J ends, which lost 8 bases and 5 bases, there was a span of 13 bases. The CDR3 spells CASGGLGDEQYF. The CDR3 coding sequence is TGTGCCAGCGGGGGTCTGGGAGACGAGCAGTACTTC.

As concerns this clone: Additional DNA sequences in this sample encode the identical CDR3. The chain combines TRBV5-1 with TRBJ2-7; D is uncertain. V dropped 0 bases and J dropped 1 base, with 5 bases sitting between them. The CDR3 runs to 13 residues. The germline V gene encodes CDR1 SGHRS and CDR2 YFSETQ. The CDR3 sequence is CASSLGQSYEQYF. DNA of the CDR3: TGCGCCAGCAGCTTGGGTCAGTCCTACGAGCAGTACTTC.

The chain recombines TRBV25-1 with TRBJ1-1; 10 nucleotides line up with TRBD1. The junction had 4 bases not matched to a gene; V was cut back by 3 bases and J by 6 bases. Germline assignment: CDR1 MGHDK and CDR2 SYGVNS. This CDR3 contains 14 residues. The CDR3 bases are TGTGCCAGCAGTGATCCGACAGGGGGCTCTGAAGCTTTCTTT. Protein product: CASSDPTGGSEAFF.

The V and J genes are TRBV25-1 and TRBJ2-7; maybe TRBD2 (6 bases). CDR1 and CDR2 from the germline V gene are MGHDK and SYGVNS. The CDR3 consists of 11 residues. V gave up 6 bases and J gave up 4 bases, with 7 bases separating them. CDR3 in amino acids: CASRGGYEQYF. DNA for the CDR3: TGTGCCAGCAGGGGGGGTTACGAGCAGTACTTC.

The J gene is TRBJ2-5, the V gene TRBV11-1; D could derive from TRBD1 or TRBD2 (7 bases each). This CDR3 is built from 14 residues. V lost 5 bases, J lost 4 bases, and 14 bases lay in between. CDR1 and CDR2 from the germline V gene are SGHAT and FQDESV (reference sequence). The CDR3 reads CASSDTGEGETQYF. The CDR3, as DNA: TGTGCCAGCAGCGATACAGGGGAGGGAGAGACCCAGTACTTC.

The CDR3 sequence is CASSWSVYPGGVGYTF. CDR3 DNA: TGTGCCAGCAGTTGGTCAGTTTACCCAGGAGGCGTAGGCTACACCTTC. The chain uses TRBV27 and TRBJ1-2, with unresolved D. CDR3 size: 16 residues. The V end was cut by 4 bases, the J end by 8 bases, with 23 bases between. Germline loops: CDR1 MNHEY, CDR2 SMNVEV (reference sequence).

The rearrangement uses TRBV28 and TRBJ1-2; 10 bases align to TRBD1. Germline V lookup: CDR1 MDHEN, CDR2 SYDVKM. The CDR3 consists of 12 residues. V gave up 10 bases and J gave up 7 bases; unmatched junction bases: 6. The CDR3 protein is CAIRTGGIGYTF. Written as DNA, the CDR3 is TGTGCCATTCGGACAGGGGGAATTGGCTACACCTTC.

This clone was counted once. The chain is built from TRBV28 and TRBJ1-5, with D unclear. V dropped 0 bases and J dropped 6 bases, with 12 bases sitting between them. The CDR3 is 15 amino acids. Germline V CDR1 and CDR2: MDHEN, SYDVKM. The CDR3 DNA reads TGTGCCAGCAGTTTATGGTCGGGGATGGGTCAGCCCCAGCATTTT. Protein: CASSLWSGMGQPQHF. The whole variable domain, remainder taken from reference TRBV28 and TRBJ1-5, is DVKVTQSSRYLVKRTGEKVFLECVQDMDHENMFWYRQDPGLGLRLIYFSYDVKMKEKGDIPEGYSVSREKKERFSLILESASTNQTSMYLCASSLWSGMGQPQHFGDGTRLSIL.

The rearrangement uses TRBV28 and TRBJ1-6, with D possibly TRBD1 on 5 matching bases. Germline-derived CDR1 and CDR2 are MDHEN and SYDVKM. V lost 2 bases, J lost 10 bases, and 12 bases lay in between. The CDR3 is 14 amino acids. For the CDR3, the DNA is TGTGCCAGCAGTTTACAGGGTTCTGGATCACCCCTCCACTTT. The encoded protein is CASSLQGSGSPLHF. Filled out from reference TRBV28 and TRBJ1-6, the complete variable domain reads DVKVTQSSRYLVKRTGEKVFLECVQDMDHENMFWYRQDPGLGLRLIYFSYDVKMKEKGDIPEGYSVSREKKERFSLILESASTNQTSMYLCASSLQGSGSPLHFGNGTRLTVT.

CDR3 nucleotide sequence: TGTGCCAGCAGTTTACAGGGGTCAGGTGGCTACACCTTC. Amino acid sequence: CASSLQGSGGYTF. The rearrangement links TRBV6-5 to TRBJ1-2; 7 positions agree with TRBD1. Germline CDR1 and CDR2: MNHEY and SVGAGI. The CDR3 covers 13 residues. V gave up 4 bases and J gave up 7 bases; unmatched junction bases: 6.